This T cell receptor beta chain was profiled in a study of CD8 T cells in ankylosing spondylitis. This CDR3 spans 16 amino acids. Trimming removed 1 base at V and 0 bases at J, with 12 bases between. Germline V gene lookup returns CDR1 MNHNS and CDR2 SASEGT. TCRdb itself ran the 5' RACE reads through MiXCR, one entry per CDR3 protein. The profile shows over 150,000 distinct CDR3 sequences, 13% of them singletons. The V gene is TRBV6-1, the J gene TRBJ1-1; weak D call: TRBD1 (5 bases). The receptor comes from a male donor with ankylosing spondylitis or in good health (not recorded which). The sample consisted of blood, either unsorted or a sorted T cell fraction (not recorded which). CDR3 region: CASSEGDGYMNTEAFF. DNA for the CDR3: TGTGCCAGCAGTGAAGGGGACGGATACATGAACACTGAAGCTTTCTTT.